The entry below gives a single T cell receptor beta chain sequence along with its context. Its antigen remains unknown. This sample is drawn from a study of breast tumors, draining lymph nodes, adjacent tissues. Study results and caveats: Compared with lymph nodes, tumors were less diverse; compared with nontumor tissue, more. Tumor and nontumor repertoires were significantly more similar in luminal-like than in basal-like breast cancer. The lymph node origin of tumor T cells was framed as consistent with a hypothesis, not demonstrated.

Via MiXCR, TCRdb re-called the multiplex PCR reads, giving one row per CDR3 protein. The table records 150,000 to 200,000 distinct CDR3 sequences, approximately 30% of them present only once. Breast cancer patients provided tissue from their axillary draining lymph nodes. With 7 bases clipped from V and 4 bases from J, the junction kept 9 bases outside the gene matches. From germline, CDR1 is MNHEY and CDR2 SVGEGT. This CDR3 has 14 amino acids. This TCR derives from a female donor with breast cancer. Some clones in this sample may be carry-over from other donors' samples. This sequence joins TRBV6-2 or TRBV6-3 and TRBJ2-7, with 8 bases identical to TRBD2. Sample: axillary lymph node tissue. DNA of the CDR3: TGTGCCAGCACCGATCCGGGGGGGAAATACGAGCAGTACTTC. This gives the protein CASTDPGGKYEQYF.